A single sample gave rise to the 9 T cell receptor beta chains below, sequenced in a study of shared clonotypes between healthy human individuals. Profiled with immunoSEQ multiplex PCR; TCRdb holds only in-frame clones, not every one. Among under 600,000 clones listed, 97% were seen once. Sample: naive CD4+ T cells sorted from blood. Noted subset: CD45RA+ positively selected. Every receptor here comes from a woman aged 25 to 45 in good health.

The chain combines TRBV30 with TRBJ1-6; D is undetermined. Germline V gene lookup returns CDR1 GTSNPN and CDR2 SVGIG (reference sequence). V dropped 2 bases and J dropped 8 bases, with 10 bases sitting between them. This CDR3 contains 13 residues. CDR3 sequence: CAWSLRRHSPLHF. The CDR3 nucleotides are TGTGCCTGGAGTCTACGACGGCATTCACCCCTCCACTTT.

This chain connects TRBV28 to TRBJ2-1; 8 bases match TRBD1. The junction had 8 bases not matched to a gene; V was cut back by 2 bases and J by 8 bases. The CDR3 contains 15 residues. The germline V gene encodes CDR1 MDHEN and CDR2 SYDVKM. CDR3 residues: CASSLLQGEVDEQFF. CDR3 nucleotide sequence: TGTGCCAGCAGTTTACTACAGGGGGAAGTGGATGAGCAGTTCTTC. Combining the CDR3 with reference TRBV28 and TRBJ2-1 gives the whole variable domain DVKVTQSSRYLVKRTGEKVFLECVQDMDHENMFWYRQDPGLGLRLIYFSYDVKMKEKGDIPEGYSVSREKKERFSLILESASTNQTSMYLCASSLLQGEVDEQFFGPGTRLTVL.

Concerning this clone: Other DNA sequences of this sample code for an identical CDR3. The chain uses TRBV28 and TRBJ2-2; perhaps D is TRBD1 or TRBD2 (5 bases each). CDR1 is MDHEN, CDR2 SYDVKM, per germline. V was shortened by 3 bases and J by 4 bases, with 12 bases between the two germline ends. This CDR3 is 15 amino acids long. The CDR3: CASSFGGVGTGELFF. The CDR3 coding sequence is TGTGCCAGCAGTTTTGGGGGAGTTGGCACCGGGGAGCTGTTTTTT.

This clone was observed once. The chain combines TRBV18 with TRBJ1-2; no definite D call. The CDR3 is made up of 12 amino acids. V was cut by 4 bases and J by 8 bases, with 11 bases left in between. CDR1 KGHSH and CDR2 LQKENI come from the germline V gene. The CDR3 here is CASSLGVRGYTF. The DNA for the CDR3 is TGTGCCAGCTCACTAGGAGTGCGAGGCTACACCTTC.

V is TRBV7-9 and J is TRBJ2-7; a possible D gene is TRBD1 (6 bases). CDR3 size: 13 residues. The V gene lost 3 bases and the J gene lost 3 bases, with 9 bases spanning the gap. Germline assignment: CDR1 SEHNR and CDR2 FQNEAQ (reference sequence). This CDR3 is CASSFQGNYEQYF. The CDR3 DNA follows: TGTGCCAGCAGCTTCCAGGGGAACTACGAGCAGTACTTC. The full variable domain, rest sourced from reference TRBV7-9 and TRBJ2-7, is DTGVSQNPRHKITKRGQNVTFRCDPISEHNRLYWYRQTLGQGPEFLTYFQNEAQLEKSRLLSDRFSAERPKGSFSTLEIQRTEQGDSAMYLCASSFQGNYEQYFGPGTRLTVT.

This rearrangement joins TRBV6-4 to TRBJ2-6; no firm D call. The CDR3 has 14 amino acids. Trimming stripped 6 bases from V and 2 bases from J, with 8 bases between. The germline V gene has CDR1 MRHNA and CDR2 SNTAGT. The CDR3 DNA sequence: TGTGCCAGCAGAGAAGTCGCTGGGGCCAACGTCCTGACTTTC. Its protein product is CASREVAGANVLTF.

This sequence joins TRBV27 and TRBJ2-7; D might be TRBD1 or TRBD2, each matching 5 bases. CDR1 and CDR2 from the germline V gene are MNHEY and SMNVEV (reference sequence). The CDR3 spans 14 residues. The V and J ends lost 8 bases and 1 base respectively, with 15 bases between them. The CDR3 region is CASSPGDGSYEQYF. The CDR3 region has the DNA TGTGCCAGCTCCCCTGGGGACGGTTCCTACGAGCAGTACTTC.

This rearrangement joins TRBV28 to TRBJ2-1, with 9 positions matching TRBD2. The J segment lost 0 bases and the V segment lost 6 bases, leaving 3 bases of the junction unmatched. Germline CDR1 and CDR2: MDHEN and SYDVKM. The CDR3 extends over 15 amino acids. DNA of the CDR3: TGTGCCAGCAGCCGTAGCGGGAGCTCCTACAATGAGCAGTTCTTC. It encodes CASSRSGSSYNEQFF.

The V call is TRBV30, the J call TRBJ2-3; D remains unclear. Germline CDR1 reads GTSNPN; CDR2 reads SVGIG (reference sequence). CDR3 length: 12 amino acids. The CDR3 region has the DNA TGTGCTTTCCGGCGCTTCGCAGATACGCAGTATTTT. The encoded protein is CAFRRFADTQYF.